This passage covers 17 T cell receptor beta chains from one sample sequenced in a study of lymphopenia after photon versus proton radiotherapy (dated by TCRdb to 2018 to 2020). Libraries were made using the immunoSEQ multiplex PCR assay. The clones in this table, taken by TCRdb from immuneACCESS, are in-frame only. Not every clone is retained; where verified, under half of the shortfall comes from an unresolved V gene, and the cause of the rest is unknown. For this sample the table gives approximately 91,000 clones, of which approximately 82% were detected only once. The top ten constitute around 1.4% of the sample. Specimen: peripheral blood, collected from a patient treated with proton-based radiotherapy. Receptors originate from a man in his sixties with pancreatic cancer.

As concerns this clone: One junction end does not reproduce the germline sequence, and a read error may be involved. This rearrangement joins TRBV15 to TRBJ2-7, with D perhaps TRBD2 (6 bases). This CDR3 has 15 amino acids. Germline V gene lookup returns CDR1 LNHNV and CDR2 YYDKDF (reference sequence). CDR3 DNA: TGTGCCGCCAGCAGATCTAGCGCTGGGAGCTACGAGCAGTACTTC. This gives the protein CAASRSSAGSYEQYF.

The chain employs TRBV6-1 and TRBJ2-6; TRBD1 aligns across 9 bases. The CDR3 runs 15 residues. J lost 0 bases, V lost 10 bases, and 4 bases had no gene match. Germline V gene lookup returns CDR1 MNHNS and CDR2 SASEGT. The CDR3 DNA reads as TGTGCCACCGAGACAGGGGGCTCTGGGGCCAACGTCCTGACTTTC. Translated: CATETGGSGANVLTF.

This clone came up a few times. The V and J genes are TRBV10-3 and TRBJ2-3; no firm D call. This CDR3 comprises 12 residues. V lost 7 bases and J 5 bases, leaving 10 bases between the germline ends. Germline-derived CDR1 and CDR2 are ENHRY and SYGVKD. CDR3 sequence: CAINGLGDTQYF. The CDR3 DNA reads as TGTGCCATCAATGGGCTCGGAGATACGCAGTATTTT.

In DNA form, the CDR3 reads TGTGCCAGCAGTAGGACAGGGAGGTATGCTGAAGCTTTCTTT. Its protein product is CASSRTGRYAEAFF. The gene calls are TRBV28 and TRBJ1-1, with 8 positions matching TRBD1. CDR1 and CDR2 (germline): MDHEN, SYDVKM. The CDR3 runs to 14 residues. The J segment lost 6 bases and the V segment lost 5 bases, leaving 8 bases of the junction unmatched.

CDR3 sequence reads: CASSLWRLAGGPGELFF. DNA for the CDR3: TGTGCCAGCAGTTTATGGAGGCTAGCGGGAGGACCTGGGGAGCTGTTTTTT. The V gene is TRBV28, the J gene TRBJ2-2, with 11 bases lining up with TRBD2. Germline V gene sequence: CDR1 MDHEN, CDR2 SYDVKM. J lost 8 bases, V lost 0 bases, and 8 bases had no gene match. The CDR3 contains 17 residues.

CDR3 protein: CATSNPRLLNTEAFF. CDR3 DNA sequence: TGTGCCACCAGCAACCCCAGGTTGTTGAACACTGAAGCTTTCTTT. The rearrangement links TRBV15 to TRBJ1-1; D gene uncertain. The ends were cut back, 4 bases at V and 0 bases at J, with 12 bases in the middle. The CDR3 contains 15 residues. The V gene's germline CDR1 is LNHNV and CDR2 YYDKDF (reference sequence).

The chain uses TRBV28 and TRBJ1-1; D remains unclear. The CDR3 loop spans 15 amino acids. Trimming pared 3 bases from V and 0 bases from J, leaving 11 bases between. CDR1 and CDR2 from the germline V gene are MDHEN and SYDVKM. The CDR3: CASSLIDIMNTEAFF. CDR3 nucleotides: TGTGCCAGCAGTTTGATCGATATAATGAACACTGAAGCTTTCTTT.

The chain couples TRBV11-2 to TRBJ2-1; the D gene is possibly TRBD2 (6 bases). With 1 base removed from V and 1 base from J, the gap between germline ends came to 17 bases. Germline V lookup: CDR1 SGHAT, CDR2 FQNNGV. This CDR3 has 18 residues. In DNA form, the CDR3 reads TGTGCCAGCAGCTTAGTGGGAATCGGCGGGACTTCCTACAATGAGCAGTTCTTC. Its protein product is CASSLVGIGGTSYNEQFF.

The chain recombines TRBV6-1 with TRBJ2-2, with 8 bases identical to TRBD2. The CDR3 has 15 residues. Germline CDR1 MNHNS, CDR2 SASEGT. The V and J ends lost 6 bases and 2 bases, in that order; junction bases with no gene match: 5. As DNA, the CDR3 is TGTGCCAGCAGCCTAACTAGCGGTAACACCGGGGAGCTGTTTTTT. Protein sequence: CASSLTSGNTGELFF.

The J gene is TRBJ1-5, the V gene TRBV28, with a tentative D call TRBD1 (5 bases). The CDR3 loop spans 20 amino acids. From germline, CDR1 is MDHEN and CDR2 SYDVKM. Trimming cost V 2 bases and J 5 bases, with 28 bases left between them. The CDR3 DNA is TGTGCCAGCAGTTTAGGGGGGGATCAAGGAATACATCTCACAGATCAGCCCCAGCATTTT. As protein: CASSLGGDQGIHLTDQPQHF.

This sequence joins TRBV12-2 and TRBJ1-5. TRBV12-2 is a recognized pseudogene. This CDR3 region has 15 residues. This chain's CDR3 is CASRLVAVRNQPQHF. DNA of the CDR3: TGTGCAAGTCGCTTAGTGGCGGTCCGCAATCAGCCCCAGCATTTT.

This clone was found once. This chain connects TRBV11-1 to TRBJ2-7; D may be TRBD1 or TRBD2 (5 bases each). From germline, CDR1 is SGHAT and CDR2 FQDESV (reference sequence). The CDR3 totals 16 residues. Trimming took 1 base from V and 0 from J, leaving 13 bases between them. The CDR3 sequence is CASSLVRGVSSYEQYF. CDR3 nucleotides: TGTGCCAGCAGCTTAGTTAGGGGAGTTAGCTCCTACGAGCAGTACTTC.

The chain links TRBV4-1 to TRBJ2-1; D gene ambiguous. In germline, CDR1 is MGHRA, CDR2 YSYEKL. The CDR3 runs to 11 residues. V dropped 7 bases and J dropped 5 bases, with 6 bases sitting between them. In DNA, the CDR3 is TGCGCCAGCACTCTAAACAATGAGCAGTTCTTC. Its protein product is CASTLNNEQFF.

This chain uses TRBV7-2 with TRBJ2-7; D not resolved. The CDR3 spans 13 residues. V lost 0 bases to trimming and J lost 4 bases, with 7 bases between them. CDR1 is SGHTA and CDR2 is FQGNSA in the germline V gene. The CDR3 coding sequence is TGTGCCAGCAGCTTAGCGGAGACTTACGAGCAGTACTTC. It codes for CASSLAETYEQYF. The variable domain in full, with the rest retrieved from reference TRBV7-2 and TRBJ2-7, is GAGVSQSPSNKVTEKGKDVELRCDPISGHTALYWYRQSLGQGLEFLIYFQGNSAPDKSGLPSDRFSAERTGGSVSTLTIQRTQQEDSAVYLCASSLAETYEQYFGPGTRLTVT.

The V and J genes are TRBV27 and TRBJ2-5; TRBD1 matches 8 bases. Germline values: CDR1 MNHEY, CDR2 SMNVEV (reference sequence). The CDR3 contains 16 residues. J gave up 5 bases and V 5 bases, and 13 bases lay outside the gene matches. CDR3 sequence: CASSPSRRGLGETQYF. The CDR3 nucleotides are TGTGCCAGCAGTCCGTCGCGCAGGGGGCTGGGGGAGACCCAGTACTTC.

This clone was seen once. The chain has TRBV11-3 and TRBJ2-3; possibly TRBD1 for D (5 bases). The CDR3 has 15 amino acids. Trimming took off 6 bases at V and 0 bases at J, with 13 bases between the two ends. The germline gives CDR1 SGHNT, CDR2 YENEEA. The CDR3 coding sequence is TGTGCCAGCAGTAAGGGGTCTTTTAGCACAGATACGCAGTATTTT. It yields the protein CASSKGSFSTDTQYF. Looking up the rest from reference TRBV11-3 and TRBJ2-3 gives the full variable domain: EAGVVQSPRYKIIEKKQPVAFWCNPISGHNTLYWYLQNLGQGPELLIRYENEEAVDDSQLPKDRFSAERLKGVDSTLKIQPAELGDSAVYLCASSKGSFSTDTQYFGPGTRLTVL.

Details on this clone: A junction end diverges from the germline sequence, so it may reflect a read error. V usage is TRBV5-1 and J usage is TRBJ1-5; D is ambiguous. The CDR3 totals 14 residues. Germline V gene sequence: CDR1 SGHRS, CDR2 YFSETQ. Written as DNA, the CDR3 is TGTGCCAGCAGCTTGGCCAGCGGAAACCAGCCCCAGCATTTT. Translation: CASSLASGNQPQHF.